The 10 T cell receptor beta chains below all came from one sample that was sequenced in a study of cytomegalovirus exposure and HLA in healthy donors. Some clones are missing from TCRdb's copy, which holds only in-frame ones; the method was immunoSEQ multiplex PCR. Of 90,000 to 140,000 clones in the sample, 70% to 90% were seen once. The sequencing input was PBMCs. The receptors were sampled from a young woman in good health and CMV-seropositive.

CDR3 loop: CASSDAGYYEQYF. The CDR3 region has the DNA TGTGCCAGCAGTGATGCAGGTTACTACGAGCAGTACTTC. This chain connects TRBV6-1 to TRBJ2-7; D is unresolved. V gave up 3 bases and J gave up 3 bases, with 9 bases separating them. This CDR3 contains 13 residues. Germline values: CDR1 MNHNS, CDR2 SASEGT.

The CDR3 reads CASSAVLRSYEQYF. The DNA of the CDR3 is TGTGCCAGCAGTGCAGTGTTACGATCCTACGAGCAGTACTTC. The chain couples TRBV6-1 to TRBJ2-7; D gene unclear. Germline CDR1 is MNHNS and CDR2 is SASEGT. The V end was cut by 4 bases, the J end by 1 base, with 11 bases between. CDR3 size: 14 residues.

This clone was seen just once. This CDR3 reads CASSLPAGAYNEQFF. CDR3 DNA sequence: TGTGCCAGCAGTTTACCGGCGGGGGCCTACAATGAGCAGTTCTTC. The chain is built from TRBV28 and TRBJ2-1; 7 nucleotides match TRBD2. J lost 2 bases, V lost 2 bases, and 3 bases had no gene match. Germline V CDR1 and CDR2: MDHEN, SYDVKM. The CDR3 totals 15 residues.

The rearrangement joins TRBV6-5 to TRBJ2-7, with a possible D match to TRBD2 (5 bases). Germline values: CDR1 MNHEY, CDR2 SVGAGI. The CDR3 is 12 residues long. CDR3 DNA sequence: TGTGCGGAGGTCAGCGAAACCTACGAGCAGTACTTC. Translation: CAEVSETYEQYF.

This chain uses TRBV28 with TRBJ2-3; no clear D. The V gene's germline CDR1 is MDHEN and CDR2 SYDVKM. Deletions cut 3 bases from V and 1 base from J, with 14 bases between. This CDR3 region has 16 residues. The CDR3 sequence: CASSFPRHGRTDTQYF. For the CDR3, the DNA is TGTGCCAGCAGTTTTCCGCGACACGGCCGCACAGATACGCAGTATTTT.

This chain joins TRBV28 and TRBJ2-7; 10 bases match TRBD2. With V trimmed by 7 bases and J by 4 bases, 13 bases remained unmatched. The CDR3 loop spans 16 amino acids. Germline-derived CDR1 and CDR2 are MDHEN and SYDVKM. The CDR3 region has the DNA TGTGCCAGCACCCTACTTGGTCCTAGCGGGAGATACGAGCAGTACTTC. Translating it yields CASTLLGPSGRYEQYF.

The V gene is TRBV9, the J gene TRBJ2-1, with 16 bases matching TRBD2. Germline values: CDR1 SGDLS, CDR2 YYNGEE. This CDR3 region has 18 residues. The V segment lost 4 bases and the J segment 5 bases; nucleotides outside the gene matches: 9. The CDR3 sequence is CASSLGGTSGGDHNEQFF. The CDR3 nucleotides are TGTGCCAGCAGCCTTGGTGGGACTAGCGGGGGGGATCACAATGAGCAGTTCTTC.

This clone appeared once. The CDR3 protein is CASARVLEAFF. As DNA, the CDR3 is TGTGCCAGCGCTCGGGTACTTGAAGCTTTCTTT. The V and J genes are TRBV2 and TRBJ1-1; no definite D call. V was pared by 8 bases and J by 7 bases, with 11 bases between. The CDR3 length is 11 residues. Germline V gene sequence: CDR1 SNHLY, CDR2 FYNNEI.

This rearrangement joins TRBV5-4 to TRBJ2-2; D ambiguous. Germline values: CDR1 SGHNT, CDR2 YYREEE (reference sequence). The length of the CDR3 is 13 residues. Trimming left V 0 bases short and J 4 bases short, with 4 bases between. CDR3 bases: TGTGCCAGCAGCTTGGTCAGCACCGGGGAGCTGTTTTTT. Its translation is CASSLVSTGELFF.

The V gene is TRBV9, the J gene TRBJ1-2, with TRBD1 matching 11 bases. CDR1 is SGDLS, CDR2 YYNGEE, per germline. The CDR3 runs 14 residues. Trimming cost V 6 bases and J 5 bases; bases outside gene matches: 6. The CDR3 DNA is TGTGCCAGCAAAACCGGGACAGGGGGTTATGGCTACACCTTC. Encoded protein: CASKTGTGGYGYTF.